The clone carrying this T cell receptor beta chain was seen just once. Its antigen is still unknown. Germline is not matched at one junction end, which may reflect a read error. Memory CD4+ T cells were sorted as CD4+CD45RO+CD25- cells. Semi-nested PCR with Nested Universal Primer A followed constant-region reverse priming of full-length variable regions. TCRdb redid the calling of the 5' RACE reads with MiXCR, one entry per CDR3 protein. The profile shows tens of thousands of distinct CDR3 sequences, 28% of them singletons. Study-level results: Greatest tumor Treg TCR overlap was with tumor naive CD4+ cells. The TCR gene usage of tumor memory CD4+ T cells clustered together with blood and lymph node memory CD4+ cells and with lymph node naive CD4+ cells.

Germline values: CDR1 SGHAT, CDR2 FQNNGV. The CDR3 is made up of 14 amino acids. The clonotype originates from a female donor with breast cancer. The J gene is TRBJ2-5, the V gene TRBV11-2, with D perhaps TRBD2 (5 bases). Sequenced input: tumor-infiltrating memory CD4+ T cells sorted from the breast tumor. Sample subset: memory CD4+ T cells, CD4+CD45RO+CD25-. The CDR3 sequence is CACSGLYDQETQYF. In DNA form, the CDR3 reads TGTGCCTGCAGTGGACTTTACGATCAAGAGACCCAGTACTTC. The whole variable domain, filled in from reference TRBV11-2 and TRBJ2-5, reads EAGVAQSPRYKIIEKRQSVAFWCNPISGHATLYWYQQILGQGPKLLIQFQNNGVVDDSQLPKDRFSAERLKGVDSTLKIQPAKLEDSAVYLCACSGLYDQETQYFGPGTRLLVL.